The present TCR beta chain was sequenced within a study of tumor-infiltrating lymphocytes in primary liver carcinoma. About the research overall: Measuring roughly 4 to 10 cm across, the tumors were staged as T1-T3 N0M0. The study obtained roughly 3.5 to 7.13 million productive TCRbeta reads per sample, similar across tissue types.

Germline values: CDR1 MGHRA, CDR2 YSYEKL. The CDR3 spans 15 residues. Unsorted whole blood supplied the blood RNA, and germline DNA was isolated too. TCR beta cDNA came from about 0.55 ug total RNA, primed with a constant-region primer. Libraries covering TCR beta were generated through three nested multiplex PCR rounds (using a slightly modified ARM-PCR). A C-beta reverse primer and TRBV1-TRBV30 forward primers served in each of the first two PCR rounds, at approximately 10 cycles apiece. MiXCR was run by TCRdb on the multiplex PCR reads, yielding one entry per CDR3 protein. The sample comprises roughly 330,000 distinct CDR3 sequences, 65% of which are singletons, and 6.5% rests with the top ten.

The sequence derives from a middle-aged man with primary liver carcinoma and hepatitis B virus infection. The sequencing sample was made of peripheral blood. V and J are TRBV4-1 and TRBJ2-3; no definite D call. The J call may be wrong; the DNA end is better matched by TRBJ1-5. The CDR3 nucleotides are TGCGCCAGCAGCCAAGAGTTCCAGAGGATCGATACGCAGCATTTT. It translates to CASSQEFQRIDTQHF.